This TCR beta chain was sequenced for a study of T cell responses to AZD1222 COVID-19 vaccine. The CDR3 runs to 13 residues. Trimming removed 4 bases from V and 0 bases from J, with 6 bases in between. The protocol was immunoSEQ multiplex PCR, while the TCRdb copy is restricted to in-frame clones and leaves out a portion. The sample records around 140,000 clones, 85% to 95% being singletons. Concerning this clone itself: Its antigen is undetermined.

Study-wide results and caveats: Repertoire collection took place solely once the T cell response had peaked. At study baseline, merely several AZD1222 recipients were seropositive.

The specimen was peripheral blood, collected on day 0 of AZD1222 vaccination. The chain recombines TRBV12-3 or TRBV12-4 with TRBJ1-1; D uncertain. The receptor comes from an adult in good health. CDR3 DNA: TGTGCCAGCAGTTATGGGTTGAACACTGAAGCTTTCTTT. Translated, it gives CASSYGLNTEAFF.